Below, 30 T cell receptor beta chains from the same sample are listed, as sequenced in a study of blood T cell repertoires in COVID-19. Data came from immunoSEQ multiplex PCR; TCRdb stores just in-frame clones and leaves some out. This sample has roughly 70,000 clones; 75% to 95% occur once, and the top ten carry 6.9%. The material sequenced was peripheral blood. These receptors were collected from a human donor in a cohort sampled during active COVID-19.

The chain is built from TRBV6-1 and TRBJ2-1, with 12 bases lining up with TRBD2. The CDR3 length is 21 residues. The junction had 15 bases not matched to a gene; V was cut back by 2 bases and J by 1 base. CDR1 MNHNS and CDR2 SASEGT come from the germline V gene. CDR3 loop: CASSEHPLAGGPYLSYNEQFF. As DNA, the CDR3 is TGTGCCAGCAGTGAACACCCCCTAGCGGGGGGGCCGTATTTATCCTACAATGAGCAGTTCTTC.

The chain carries TRBV9 and TRBJ2-5; 8 bases are a match to TRBD1. V dropped 4 bases and J dropped 3; count of bases not matched to a gene: 11. The CDR3 totals 16 residues. CDR1 is SGDLS and CDR2 is YYNGEE in the germline V gene. CDR3 DNA: TGTGCCAGCAGCAAAACCGGGACAGGAGTAGAAGAGACCCAGTACTTC. It translates to CASSKTGTGVEETQYF.

The chain joins TRBV19 to TRBJ2-3, with 8 bases aligning to TRBD1. Germline assignment: CDR1 LNHDA and CDR2 SQIVND (reference sequence). The CDR3 consists of 17 residues. Trimming removed 1 base from V and 3 bases from J; junction bases left unmatched: 9. CDR3 nucleotide sequence: TGTGCCAGTAGTATAGGGACAGGGCCGGGGACTACAGATACGCAGTATTTT. Protein sequence: CASSIGTGPGTTDTQYF.

The gene calls are TRBV27 and TRBJ1-2; tentatively, D is TRBD1 (6 bases). The CDR3 extends over 14 amino acids. Germline V CDR1 and CDR2: MNHEY, SMNVEV (reference sequence). Trimming cost V 3 bases and J 8 bases, with 16 bases left between them. DNA of the CDR3: TGTGCCAGCAGTTTGACCCGGGGGGCTGGGGGCTACACCTTC. It codes for CASSLTRGAGGYTF.

The V gene is TRBV9, the J gene TRBJ2-3, with D maybe TRBD1 (6 bases). V was trimmed by 6 bases and J by 2 bases, leaving 16 bases between them. CDR1 and CDR2 from the germline V gene are SGDLS and YYNGEE. The CDR3 runs 15 residues. The DNA for the CDR3 is TGTGCCAGCACCAGCGGAACAGGGACCACAGATACGCAGTATTTT. Residues: CASTSGTGTTDTQYF.

The V call is TRBV28, the J call TRBJ1-2; 8 nucleotides line up with TRBD1. This CDR3 has 15 amino acids. Germline CDR1 MDHEN, CDR2 SYDVKM. The trim removed 5 bases at V and 0 bases at J, leaving 5 bases unmatched. CDR3 sequence: CASSPGTGANYGYTF. The CDR3 bases are TGTGCCAGCAGTCCTGGGACAGGAGCTAACTATGGCTACACCTTC.

The J gene is TRBJ2-3, the V gene TRBV18; perhaps TRBD1 as D (6 bases). Germline CDR1 reads KGHSH; CDR2 reads LQKENI. The CDR3 is 16 residues long. The V end lost 2 bases, the J end lost 4 bases, and 16 bases lay between the germline ends. CDR3 in amino acids: CASSPLGRGVPDTQYF. The DNA for the CDR3 is TGTGCCAGCTCACCATTGGGCAGGGGCGTCCCAGATACGCAGTATTTT.

V and J are TRBV6-5 and TRBJ1-2; TRBD1 matches 10 bases. This CDR3 region has 15 residues. Germline CDR1 MNHEY, CDR2 SVGAGI. Germline trimming cut 7 bases from V and 3 bases from J; bases unmatched to any gene: 8. CDR3 DNA sequence: TGTGCCAGCACCCCGGGACAGGGGCATGACTATGGCTACACCTTC. Translation gives CASTPGQGHDYGYTF.

J is TRBJ2-5 and V is TRBV11-2; D might be TRBD2 (5 bases). V dropped 5 bases and J dropped 7 bases, with 11 bases sitting between them. The CDR3 runs 12 residues. Germline loops: CDR1 SGHAT, CDR2 FQNNGV. The CDR3 DNA is TGTGCCAGCAGCCCTCCGGCGGGGACCCAGTACTTC. It specifies CASSPPAGTQYF.

This chain links TRBV19 with TRBJ1-2; no clear D. The CDR3 runs to 14 residues. The germline V gene has CDR1 LNHDA and CDR2 SQIVND (reference sequence). V was pared by 6 bases and J by 8 bases, with 19 bases between. CDR3 nucleotide sequence: TGTGCCAGTAGGATATCGGCTCTCCCAGGAGGCTACACCTTC. Protein product: CASRISALPGGYTF.

V is TRBV29-1 and J is TRBJ2-1; unclear D gene. The CDR3 extends over 13 amino acids. The germline V gene encodes CDR1 SQVTM and CDR2 ANQGSEA. V lost 7 bases to trimming and J lost 0 bases, with 10 bases between them. The CDR3 region is CSAHESSYNEQFF. CDR3 DNA sequence: TGCAGCGCTCACGAGAGCTCCTACAATGAGCAGTTCTTC.

This chain joins TRBV5-1 and TRBJ2-1; D perhaps matches TRBD1 (5 bases). This CDR3 spans 13 amino acids. In germline, CDR1 is SGHRS, CDR2 YFSETQ. Trimming pared 2 bases from V and 4 bases from J, leaving 7 bases between. The CDR3 DNA sequence: TGCGCCAGCAGCTTAGACAGATACAATGAGCAGTTCTTC. This codes for CASSLDRYNEQFF. Full variable domain (outside the CDR3, taken from reference TRBV5-1 and TRBJ2-1): KAGVTQTPRYLIKTRGQQVTLSCSPISGHRSVSWYQQTPGQGLQFLFEYFSETQRNKGNFPGRFSGRQFSNSRSEMNVSTLELGDSALYLCASSLDRYNEQFFGPGTRLTVL.

The V call is TRBV7-6, the J call TRBJ2-3; tentatively, D is TRBD2 (5 bases). CDR1 SGHVS and CDR2 FNYEAQ come from the germline V gene. V dropped 10 bases and J dropped 1 base, with 18 bases sitting between them. The CDR3 has 15 amino acids. CDR3 region: CATTSFGQGTDTQYF. DNA of the CDR3: TGTGCCACCACTAGTTTCGGGCAGGGCACAGATACGCAGTATTTT. Together with reference TRBV7-6 and TRBJ2-3, the CDR3 gives the full variable domain: GAGVSQSPRYKVTKRGQDVALRCDPISGHVSLYWYRQALGQGPEFLTYFNYEAQQDKSGLPNDRFSAERPEGSISTLTIQRTEQRDSAMYRCATTSFGQGTDTQYFGPGTRLTVL.

The chain combines TRBV30 with TRBJ1-5; perhaps TRBD1 as D (5 bases). CDR3 length: 15 residues. CDR1 is GTSNPN, CDR2 SVGIG, per germline (reference sequence). The V and J ends lost 1 base and 4 bases respectively, with 14 bases between them. The CDR3 DNA follows: TGTGCCTGGAGTGCCCCCGGGGGGTCGAATCAGCCCCAGCATTTT. It is translated as CAWSAPGGSNQPQHF.

This chain uses TRBV27 with TRBJ1-2; possible D gene TRBD1, 6 bases. Trimming removed 6 bases at V and 5 bases at J, with 13 bases between. This CDR3 has 13 amino acids. Germline CDR1 is MNHEY and CDR2 is SMNVEV (reference sequence). CDR3 coding DNA: TGTGCCAGCAGCCCCGAGGGGGAATATGGCTACACCTTC. This gives the protein CASSPEGEYGYTF.

J is TRBJ2-5 and V is TRBV4-1; D is ambiguous. Trimming removed 4 bases at V and 3 bases at J, with 12 bases between. The length of the CDR3 is 14 residues. The germline V gene encodes CDR1 MGHRA and CDR2 YSYEKL. The CDR3 loop reads CASSPSHPEETQYF. CDR3 DNA: TGCGCCAGCAGCCCCTCCCACCCAGAAGAGACCCAGTACTTC.

V is TRBV28 and J is TRBJ1-2; a weak D match, TRBD1 (6 bases). The CDR3 covers 12 residues. Deletions cut 6 bases from V and 8 bases from J, with 13 bases between. The germline CDR1 and CDR2 sequences are MDHEN and SYDVKM. In DNA form, the CDR3 reads TGTGCCAGCAGCGCACAGGGATGGGGCTACACCTTC. This sequence encodes CASSAQGWGYTF.

This clone showed up just a few times. This chain links TRBV6-2 or TRBV6-3 with TRBJ1-5, with 7 bases aligning to TRBD1. This CDR3 is built from 14 residues. Unmatched junction bases numbered 1, after V lost 5 bases and J lost 0 bases. Germline CDR1 reads MNHEY; CDR2 reads SVGEGT. CDR3 sequence (DNA): TGTGCCAGCAGTGACAGGGATAGCAATCAGCCCCAGCATTTT. Translation gives CASSDRDSNQPQHF.

The V call is TRBV19, the J call TRBJ2-5; TRBD2 matches at 9 bases. Germline lookup yields CDR1 LNHDA and CDR2 SQIVND (reference sequence). The ends lost 4 bases at V and 2 bases at J; junction bases unmatched: 11. The CDR3 consists of 17 residues. The DNA for the CDR3 is TGTGCCAGTAGTAAAGTTGCGGGGGGGTTGACGCAAGAGACCCAGTACTTC. It yields the protein CASSKVAGGLTQETQYF.

Here the CDR3 DNA reads TGTGCCAGCACCCGGGGGATAGGCTATGGCTACACCTTC. It is translated as CASTRGIGYGYTF. V gene TRBV6-5 combines with J gene TRBJ1-2; possible D gene TRBD1, 5 bases. CDR1 is MNHEY, CDR2 SVGAGI, per germline. V lost 7 bases to trimming and J lost 4 bases, with 13 bases between them. This CDR3 region has 13 residues.

The chain is built from TRBV11-2 and TRBJ2-1; 9 nucleotides match TRBD2. The CDR3 has 14 residues. The junction had 9 bases not matched to a gene; V was cut back by 0 bases and J by 15 bases. Germline CDR1 reads SGHAT; CDR2 reads FQNNGV. CDR3 region: CASSLEGGGGALFF. The CDR3 nucleotides are TGTGCCAGCAGCTTAGAAGGTGGCGGGGGGGCCCTGTTCTTC.

The chain is built from TRBV11-2 and TRBJ2-7; TRBD2 matches 12 bases. V trimming: 4 bases; J trimming: 6 bases; junction bases outside the gene matches: 7. Looked up from germline, CDR1 is SGHAT and CDR2 is FQNNGV. The CDR3 has 15 residues. The CDR3 region is CASSSLAGGLGEQYF. Written as DNA, the CDR3 is TGTGCCAGCAGCTCCCTAGCGGGGGGGCTGGGCGAGCAGTACTTC. The entire variable domain, with the rest obtained from reference TRBV11-2 and TRBJ2-7, is as follows: EAGVAQSPRYKIIEKRQSVAFWCNPISGHATLYWYQQILGQGPKLLIQFQNNGVVDDSQLPKDRFSAERLKGVDSTLKIQPAKLEDSAVYLCASSSLAGGLGEQYFGPGTRLTVT.

This chain connects TRBV6-5 to TRBJ1-2; tentatively, D is TRBD1 (5 bases). The ends were cut back, 10 bases at V and 8 bases at J, with 26 bases in the middle. From germline, CDR1 is MNHEY and CDR2 SVGAGI. The CDR3 totals 15 residues. CDR3 sequence reads: CATSQIQARSEGYTF. For the CDR3, the DNA is TGTGCCACCTCCCAGATACAGGCCCGCTCGGAAGGCTACACCTTC.

The chain combines TRBV19 with TRBJ2-5; 14 nucleotides align to TRBD2. CDR1 is LNHDA and CDR2 is SQIVND in the germline V gene (reference sequence). The CDR3 loop spans 16 amino acids. Trimming took 7 bases from V and 4 from J; bases not matched to a gene: 8. The CDR3 DNA is TGTGCCAGTACCGCGACTAGCGGGGGGGCGTCAGAGACCCAGTACTTC. It yields the protein CASTATSGGASETQYF. The entire variable domain, with the rest obtained from reference TRBV19 and TRBJ2-5, is as follows: DGGITQSPKYLFRKEGQNVTLSCEQNLNHDAMYWYRQDPGQGLRLIYYSQIVNDFQKGDIAEGYSVSREKKESFPLTVTSAQKNPTAFYLCASTATSGGASETQYFGPGTRLLVL.

The genes are TRBV3-1 (or the pseudogene TRBV3-2) and TRBJ1-1; 7 bases align to TRBD1. There are 15 residues in the CDR3. CDR1 is LGHDT, CDR2 YNNKEL, per germline (reference sequence). Unmatched junction bases numbered 2, after V lost 1 base and J lost 0 bases. CDR3 sequence (DNA): TGTGCCAGCAGCCAAGGGACAGGAATGAACACTGAAGCTTTCTTT. This sequence encodes CASSQGTGMNTEAFF.

The rearrangement links TRBV7-2 to TRBJ1-2, with TRBD1 identical over 7 bases. The CDR3 is made up of 13 amino acids. The V gene's germline CDR1 is SGHTA and CDR2 FQGNSA. Trimming took 8 bases from V and 8 from J; bases not matched to a gene: 11. This chain's CDR3 is CASGGQVLGGYTF. The CDR3 nucleotides are TGTGCCAGCGGCGGACAGGTCCTTGGAGGCTACACCTTC.

The chain employs TRBV28 and TRBJ2-7, with 7 bases fitting TRBD1. The CDR3 is 14 residues long. The germline gives CDR1 MDHEN, CDR2 SYDVKM. The ends lost 2 bases at V and 0 bases at J; junction bases unmatched: 1. The CDR3 here is CASSLQGDSYEQYF. In DNA, the CDR3 is TGTGCCAGCAGTTTACAGGGGGACTCCTACGAGCAGTACTTC.

The chain carries TRBV30 and TRBJ1-2, with a possible D match to TRBD1 (5 bases). Germline loops: CDR1 GTSNPN, CDR2 SVGIG (reference sequence). This CDR3 has 13 amino acids. V lost 3 bases to trimming and J lost 2 bases, with 10 bases between them. The CDR3 spells CAWRGAGNYGYTF. The CDR3 region has the DNA TGTGCCTGGAGAGGGGCGGGGAACTATGGCTACACCTTC.

The genes are TRBV19 and TRBJ2-1; TRBD2 matches 10 bases. Germline CDR1 and CDR2: LNHDA and SQIVND (reference sequence). V shed 10 bases, J shed 8 bases, and the junction held 11 bases outside the gene matches. This CDR3 has 14 residues. CDR3 loop: CATTGAGGRHEQFF. The CDR3 DNA reads TGTGCCACAACGGGAGCGGGGGGGCGGCATGAGCAGTTCTTC.

This chain connects TRBV20-1 to TRBJ2-7; D is uncertain. The V and J ends lost 5 bases and 1 base respectively, with 6 bases between them. This CDR3 spans 11 amino acids. The germline V gene has CDR1 DFQATT and CDR2 SNEGSKA (reference sequence). CDR3 loop: CSALVSYEQYF. In nucleotides, the CDR3 is TGCAGTGCTCTAGTTTCCTACGAGCAGTACTTC.